The 18 T cell receptor beta chains below all came from one sample that was sequenced in a study of blood T cell repertoires in COVID-19. Here immunoSEQ multiplex PCR was the method, and the copy in TCRdb shows in-frame clones only, minus some. The sample includes tens of thousands of clones, approximately 88% seen only once; the top ten take 22%. Sequencing input: peripheral blood. Receptor source: a man older than 75 with active or convalescent COVID-19.

V gene TRBV18 combines with J gene TRBJ1-6; no firm D call. The CDR3 is 14 amino acids. Germline loops: CDR1 KGHSH, CDR2 LQKENI. V lost 3 bases, J lost 5 bases, and 8 bases lay in between. The DNA of the CDR3 is TGTGCCAGCTCACCTCGGCGGGATAATTCACCCCTCCACTTT. This encodes CASSPRRDNSPLHF.

The V gene is TRBV20-1, the J gene TRBJ2-1; the D is unclear. Germline V gene lookup returns CDR1 DFQATT and CDR2 SNEGSKA (reference sequence). The length of the CDR3 is 16 residues. Trimming left V 3 bases short and J 0 bases short, with 15 bases between. This CDR3 reads CSASKAREDSYNEQFF. CDR3 coding DNA: TGCAGTGCTAGTAAGGCTAGAGAAGACTCCTACAATGAGCAGTTCTTC.

This clone was counted only a few times. The CDR3: CASSLASDYGYTF. In DNA form, the CDR3 reads TGTGCCAGCAGCTTGGCGTCAGATTATGGCTACACCTTC. The chain has TRBV5-4 and TRBJ1-2, with D unclear. The V and J ends lost 0 bases and 5 bases respectively, with 8 bases between them. Germline CDR1 reads SGHNT; CDR2 reads YYREEE (reference sequence). This CDR3 spans 13 amino acids.

There are a few counts of this clone. The chain combines TRBV25-1 with TRBJ2-5; D might be TRBD1 (5 bases). CDR1 is MGHDK, CDR2 SYGVNS, per germline. The ends were cut back, 4 bases at V and 3 bases at J, with 24 bases in the middle. The CDR3 is 18 amino acids. The CDR3 DNA is TGTGCCAGCAGTGCAGGGTACAGACGAGGAATGTCGGAAGAGACCCAGTACTTC. It yields the protein CASSAGYRRGMSEETQYF.

A note on this clone: An end of the junction does not agree with germline; a read error may underlie this. The chain recombines TRBV2 with TRBJ2-7; D is perhaps TRBD1 (5 bases). The CDR3 loop spans 11 amino acids. Germline V gene lookup returns CDR1 SNHLY and CDR2 FYNNEI. As DNA, the CDR3 is TGTGCCAGCAGGGGGCTGGCCAGGCCAGTCTTC. The encoded protein is CASRGLARPVF.

This clone was counted a single time. V is TRBV7-6 and J is TRBJ2-2, with D possibly matching TRBD1 (5 bases). The CDR3 loop spans 12 amino acids. Germline V gene sequence: CDR1 SGHVS, CDR2 FNYEAQ. Trimming cost V 5 bases and J 6 bases, with 7 bases left between them. The CDR3 sequence: CASSQGSGELFF. CDR3 coding DNA: TGTGCCAGCAGCCAGGGTTCCGGGGAGCTGTTTTTT.

The chain uses TRBV5-1 and TRBJ2-7; weak D call: TRBD1 (6 bases). This CDR3 region has 14 residues. V dropped 4 bases and J dropped 3 bases, with 14 bases sitting between them. The V gene's germline CDR1 is SGHRS and CDR2 YFSETQ. The CDR3 DNA reads TGCGCCAGCAGCGGCGGACAGAATATCTACGAGCAGTACTTC. Translated: CASSGGQNIYEQYF.

The table lists this clone with a few counts. The chain uses TRBV7-2 and TRBJ2-7, with unresolved D. Trimming removed 0 bases at V and 6 bases at J, with 6 bases between. CDR1 and CDR2 (germline): SGHTA, FQGNSA. The CDR3 extends over 12 amino acids. CDR3 region: CASSLALSEQYF. The CDR3 DNA sequence: TGTGCCAGCAGCTTAGCCCTTTCCGAGCAGTACTTC.

The genes are TRBV7-6 and TRBJ2-6; perhaps TRBD1 as D (6 bases). CDR3 length: 17 residues. V lost 5 bases and J 0 bases, leaving 14 bases between the germline ends. Germline V CDR1 and CDR2: SGHVS, FNYEAQ. The CDR3 region has the DNA TGTGCCAGCAGCCTCGGGAACAGGGTCTCTGGGGCCAACGTCCTGACTTTC. Translating gives CASSLGNRVSGANVLTF.

This chain uses TRBV28 with TRBJ1-3; 7 nucleotides align to TRBD1. Trimming cost V 7 bases and J 4 bases; bases outside gene matches: 10. The CDR3 is 15 residues long. Germline CDR1 is MDHEN and CDR2 is SYDVKM. CDR3 protein: CASINTGVEGNTIYF. The DNA of the CDR3 is TGTGCCAGCATTAATACAGGGGTTGAGGGAAACACCATATATTTT.

This clone has only one observation. V usage is TRBV5-1 and J usage is TRBJ1-1; D unresolved. V was trimmed by 0 bases and J by 8 bases, leaving 17 bases between them. Germline assignment: CDR1 SGHRS and CDR2 YFSETQ. This CDR3 is 15 amino acids long. CDR3 loop: CASSLESRSLNEAFF. The CDR3 DNA reads as TGCGCCAGCAGCTTGGAGTCGCGGTCCCTAAACGAAGCTTTCTTT.

V and J are TRBV10-2 and TRBJ1-5; D might be TRBD1 (5 bases). V lost 4 bases to trimming and J lost 5 bases, with 9 bases between them. CDR3 length: 13 amino acids. Germline CDR1 reads WSHSY; CDR2 reads SAAADI. The CDR3 region has the DNA TGCGCCAGCAGTGTCCAGGGCCATCAGCCCCAGCATTTT. Translation gives CASSVQGHQPQHF.

V gene TRBV12-5 combines with J gene TRBJ2-2; TRBD1 matches 9 bases. CDR3 length: 16 amino acids. The germline V gene has CDR1 LGHNT and CDR2 FRNRAP. V lost 4 bases, J lost 5 bases, and 8 bases stayed unmatched. CDR3 amino acids: CASGSPGQGRTGELFF. Here the CDR3 DNA reads TGTGCTAGTGGTTCACCCGGACAGGGGAGGACCGGGGAGCTGTTTTTT.

This clone occurred a few times. The rearrangement joins TRBV4-2 to TRBJ2-7; 7 bases map to TRBD1. Germline values: CDR1 LGHNA, CDR2 YNFKEQ. CDR3 length equals 15 residues. V shed 4 bases and J 6 bases; nucleotides not matched to a gene: 12. In DNA form, the CDR3 reads TGTGCCAGCAGCCGATTGGATGAGGGGGCCGGCGAGCAGTACTTC. It encodes CASSRLDEGAGEQYF.

In its sample, this clone was seen once. The chain recombines TRBV27 with TRBJ2-1; a weak D match, TRBD2 (5 bases). The germline V gene has CDR1 MNHEY and CDR2 SMNVEV (reference sequence). The CDR3 has 14 residues. The ends were cut back, 7 bases at V and 5 bases at J, with 15 bases in the middle. CDR3 amino acids: CASNPQLADNEQFF. CDR3 bases: TGTGCCAGCAACCCCCAGCTAGCAGACAATGAGCAGTTCTTC.

The chain has TRBV5-1 and TRBJ2-2, with D perhaps TRBD1 (5 bases). The V gene lost 0 bases and the J gene lost 4 bases, with 10 bases spanning the gap. The CDR3 is made up of 15 amino acids. Germline CDR1 reads SGHRS; CDR2 reads YFSETQ. In nucleotides, the CDR3 is TGCGCCAGCAGCTTGGCAGGGATCGGCACCGGGGAGCTGTTTTTT. It specifies CASSLAGIGTGELFF.

V gene TRBV6-5 combines with J gene TRBJ1-1, with a tentative D call TRBD1 (5 bases). Germline CDR1 is MNHEY and CDR2 is SVGAGI. Trimming left V 6 bases short and J 1 base short, with 15 bases between. The CDR3 loop spans 15 amino acids. The CDR3 spells CASSPSDSTNTEAFF. The CDR3 DNA reads as TGTGCCAGCAGCCCGAGTGACAGCACGAACACTGAAGCTTTCTTT.

The rearrangement joins TRBV13 to TRBJ1-2, with D unresolved. CDR3 size: 12 residues. Trimming removed 5 bases at V and 1 base at J, with 5 bases between. Germline V lookup: CDR1 PRHDT, CDR2 FYEKMQ (reference sequence). CDR3 protein: CASSLFNYGYTF. The DNA for the CDR3 is TGTGCCAGCAGCCTGTTTAACTATGGCTACACCTTC.